This TCR beta chain originates from a study of T-cell memory formation after mild COVID-19. At the level of the study: Clustering of TCRs was largely donor specific. Study-level findings and limits: Shrinking CD4+ clones resided mostly in CM and EM, and CD8+ ones in EMRA.

MiXCR was run by TCRdb on the 5' RACE reads, yielding one entry per CDR3 protein. The data contain about 240,000 distinct CDR3 sequences, more than 8% of them seen just once; the ten biggest clones take up roughly 21%. This CDR3 has 11 amino acids. Germline V CDR1 and CDR2: DFQATT, SNEGSKA (reference sequence). The V and J ends lost 3 bases and 2 bases respectively, with 5 bases between them. This clonotype has only a few counts. Its antigen is currently unknown. This chain links TRBV20-1 with TRBJ2-7; D not resolved. The clonotype comes from a man between 18 and 35 years old who had mild COVID-19 (a few samples of this study predate the infection). Cell type and time point are not known. The sample taken for sequencing was PBMCs or a T cell subset sorted from them (not recorded which). The CDR3 reads CSASVAYEQYF. CDR3 nucleotides: TGCAGTGCTAGCGTAGCCTACGAGCAGTACTTC.